This TCR beta chain was obtained from a study of CXCR3-negative and CXCR3-positive naive CD8 T cells. Via 5' RACE with UMI labels, TRB cDNA libraries were prepared. TCRdb re-called the 5' RACE reads and gives one entry per CDR3 protein, without DNA. This table lists about 130,000 distinct CDR3 sequences. CDR3 size: 16 residues. CDR1 is SGHVS and CDR2 is FQNEAQ in the germline V gene. V and J are TRBV7-8 and TRBJ2-3; TCRdb outputs TRBD2, but without DNA this stays unchecked. The TCR originated in a human donor in good health. Some clones in this sample may be carry-over from other donors' samples. What was sequenced was naive CXCR3- CD8+ T cells from blood. Specified subset: CD45RO-CCR7+CD27+CD95- naive CD8+ T cells lacking CXCR3 (TNR3-). The CDR3 here is CASSSTLAGVLDTQYF.